This TCR beta chain derives from a study of blood T cell repertoires in COVID-19. Overall study context: Sites in the United States, Italy and Spain provided acute and convalescent COVID-19 samples. The cDNA or gDNA used as material had been derived from T cells, B-cell-depleted T cells, or PBMCs.

This CDR3 region has 15 residues. Germline loops: CDR1 LGHDT, CDR2 YNNKEL (reference sequence). Trimming cost V 3 bases and J 9 bases, with 18 bases left between them. In the authors' methods: Reference gene primer amplification in the assay estimated nucleated cell counts. The protocol was immunoSEQ multiplex PCR, while the TCRdb copy is restricted to in-frame clones and leaves out a portion. The V and J calls and clone size were taken over from that table, and D and trimming were inferred from the DNA. Counted here are some 350,000 clones, 91% occurring once; the ten biggest clones make up around 3.5%.

Source material: peripheral blood. The receptor was derived from a woman aged 18-29 years who had recovered from COVID-19. The gene calls are TRBV3-1 (or the pseudogene TRBV3-2) and TRBJ2-1; D may be TRBD1 (5 bases). In nucleotides, the CDR3 is TGTGCCAGCAGCCATGACGGCAGGGCCAGTGGTGAGCAGTTCTTC. Translating it yields CASSHDGRASGEQFF.